These 8 T cell receptor beta chains were all obtained from the same sample, sequenced in a study of blood T cell repertoires in COVID-19. Assay used: immunoSEQ multiplex PCR; TCRdb lists only in-frame clones, some missing. Here the sample spans roughly 200,000 clones, roughly 89% being singletons. Material for sequencing was peripheral blood. Receptors originate from a man between 60 and 70 years old who had recovered from COVID-19.

This clone has a single count. The chain recombines TRBV7-3 with TRBJ1-2; 9 nucleotides align to TRBD1. J gave up 6 bases and V 6 bases, and 5 bases lay outside the gene matches. From germline, CDR1 is SGHTA and CDR2 FQGTGA. This CDR3 contains 13 residues. The CDR3 region has the DNA TGTGCCAGCAGGGGACAGGGTGAAAATGGCTACACCTTC. Translating gives CASRGQGENGYTF.

The CDR3 protein is CASSYPSSGASGGRHIQYF. Here the CDR3 DNA reads TGTGCCAGCAGTTACCCCTCCTCTGGGGCTAGCGGGGGTCGTCACATTCAGTACTTC. J is TRBJ2-4 and V is TRBV6-2 or TRBV6-3; 10 bases match TRBD2. CDR3 length equals 19 residues. Germline CDR1 and CDR2: MNHEY and SVGEGT. After removal of 2 bases from V and 8 bases from J, the junction contained 18 bases not matched to a gene.

The gene calls are TRBV5-1 and TRBJ1-4; 7 bases match TRBD1. Germline V gene data show CDR1 as SGHRS and CDR2 as YFSETQ. The CDR3 loop spans 14 amino acids. V was pared by 4 bases and J by 5 bases, with 5 bases of the junction left unmatched. The CDR3 region has the DNA TGCGCCAGCAGCCTCGGGACAGCGAATGAAAAACTGTTTTTT. It yields the protein CASSLGTANEKLFF.

The chain has TRBV2 and TRBJ1-4, with D possibly TRBD1 on 5 matching bases. Trimming shortened V by 3 bases and J by 7 bases, and 6 bases separated the two germline ends. Germline-derived CDR1 and CDR2 are SNHLY and FYNNEI. This CDR3 is 12 amino acids long. This chain's CDR3 is CASSDRGEKLFF. The CDR3 DNA reads TGTGCCAGCAGTGATAGGGGTGAAAAACTGTTTTTT. Supplemented by reference TRBV2 and TRBJ1-4, the full variable domain reads EPEVTQTPSHQVTQMGQEVILRCVPISNHLYFYWYRQILGQKVEFLVSFYNNEISEKSEIFDDQFSVERPDGSNFTLKIRSTKLEDSAMYFCASSDRGEKLFFGSGTQLSVL.

This clone was counted a single time. The chain employs TRBV3-1 (or the pseudogene TRBV3-2) and TRBJ2-1; weak D call: TRBD1 (6 bases). The germline V gene has CDR1 LGHDT and CDR2 YNNKEL (reference sequence). The V and J ends lost 5 bases and 5 bases respectively, with 13 bases between them. CDR3 length: 14 amino acids. This CDR3 is CASSDATGNNEQFF. In nucleotides, the CDR3 is TGTGCCAGCAGCGACGCCACAGGGAACAATGAGCAGTTCTTC.

This rearrangement joins TRBV6-5 to TRBJ1-6; the D is unclear. This CDR3 is built from 16 residues. V lost 1 base and J lost 0, with 7 bases in between. Germline loops: CDR1 MNHEY, CDR2 SVGAGI. This CDR3 is CASSYLPGSYNSPLHF. The CDR3 bases are TGTGCCAGCAGTTACTTGCCAGGCTCCTATAATTCACCCCTCCACTTT.

The chain joins TRBV7-9 to TRBJ2-2; 8 bases are shared with TRBD1. Germline trimming cut 2 bases from V and 0 bases from J; bases unmatched to any gene: 5. Per the germline V gene, CDR1 is SEHNR and CDR2 is FQNEAQ (reference sequence). CDR3 size: 17 residues. The CDR3 loop is CASSLRPGGTNTGELFF. The CDR3 coding sequence is TGTGCCAGCAGCTTAAGGCCAGGGGGCACGAACACCGGGGAGCTGTTTTTT.

The CDR3 DNA reads as TGTGCCAGCAGTCCTGAGGGCTTCAGCAATCAGCCCCAGCATTTT. It specifies CASSPEGFSNQPQHF. V is TRBV6-5 and J is TRBJ1-5; no definite D call. CDR3 size: 15 residues. Germline CDR1 is MNHEY and CDR2 is SVGAGI. The V end lost 5 bases, the J end lost 1 base, and 12 bases lay between the germline ends.